Shown below are 26 T cell receptor beta chains from a single sample sequenced in a study of blood T cells in healthy people across ages. Next came a second PCR, run for about 7 to 12 cycles, which used a sample-barcoded 5' primer along with a J-beta primer mix. TCRdb fed the 5' RACE reads into MiXCR, producing one record per CDR3 protein. The repertoire holds approximately 1,100,000 distinct CDR3 sequences, with under 55% as singletons. Sample: blood. Source of these receptors: a woman in her fifties or sixties in good health.

In its sample, this clonotype was seen a few times. The rearrangement links TRBV4-2 to TRBJ2-7, with 13 bases identical to TRBD2. Germline CDR1 is LGHNA and CDR2 is YNFKEQ. CDR3 size: 19 residues. Unmatched junction bases numbered 13, after V lost 3 bases and J lost 2 bases. The CDR3, as DNA: TGTGCCAGCAGCCACGCGGGACTAGCGGGATACAATACCGCCTACGAGCAGTACTTC. It codes for CASSHAGLAGYNTAYEQYF.

This clonotype was detected a few times. V and J are TRBV25-1 and TRBJ2-5; unclear D gene. From germline, CDR1 is MGHDK and CDR2 SYGVNS. Trimming removed 0 bases at V and 4 bases at J, with 18 bases between. CDR3 length: 17 residues. DNA for the CDR3: TGTGCCAGCAGTGAATATATGATGGGAACAAAAGGAGAGACCCAGTACTTC. This gives the protein CASSEYMMGTKGETQYF.

The chain uses TRBV27 and TRBJ2-7; no firm D call. Per the germline V gene, CDR1 is MNHEY and CDR2 is SMNVEV (reference sequence). The ends were cut back, 5 bases at V and 6 bases at J, with 11 bases in the middle. There are 12 residues in the CDR3. The CDR3 spells CASSNLGTEQYF. The CDR3 DNA is TGTGCCAGCAGTAACTTAGGTACCGAGCAGTACTTC.

V usage is TRBV7-2 and J usage is TRBJ2-4; D unresolved. Germline V CDR1 and CDR2: SGHTA, FQGNSA. CDR3 length: 17 residues. V shed 5 bases and J shed 6 bases, with 23 bases lying between them. The CDR3 nucleotides read TGTGCCAGCAGCGTCACCGGGCAGAGTCAAGCCCTAAACATTCAGTACTTC. Translating gives CASSVTGQSQALNIQYF. Based on the CDR3 plus reference TRBV7-2 and TRBJ2-4, the full variable domain is GAGVSQSPSNKVTEKGKDVELRCDPISGHTALYWYRQSLGQGLEFLIYFQGNSAPDKSGLPSDRFSAERTGGSVSTLTIQRTQQEDSAVYLCASSVTGQSQALNIQYFGAGTRLSVL.

The chain links TRBV20-1 to TRBJ2-7; D remains unclear. This CDR3 has 12 residues. Germline V gene data show CDR1 as DFQATT and CDR2 as SNEGSKA (reference sequence). Trimming took off 4 bases at V and 4 bases at J, with 11 bases between the two ends. CDR3 nucleotides: TGCAGTGCTAAAGGGTTGACATACGAGCAGTACTTC. It is translated as CSAKGLTYEQYF.

The chain employs TRBV4-1 and TRBJ2-3; TRBD1 matches 7 bases. The CDR3 has 16 residues. After removal of 1 base from V and 3 bases from J, the junction contained 7 bases not matched to a gene. CDR1 MGHRA and CDR2 YSYEKL come from the germline V gene. The CDR3 protein is CASSQVRGSRTDTQYF. The DNA of the CDR3 is TGCGCCAGCAGCCAAGTCAGGGGGAGCAGGACAGATACGCAGTATTTT.

This clonotype occurred a few times. V usage is TRBV6-2 or TRBV6-3 and J usage is TRBJ2-7; D is unresolved. V shed 0 bases and J shed 6 bases, with 9 bases lying between them. CDR3 length equals 13 residues. Germline lookup yields CDR1 MNHEY and CDR2 SVGEGT. The CDR3 loop reads CASSYSRAGEQYF. The CDR3 nucleotides read TGTGCCAGCAGTTACTCAAGGGCCGGCGAGCAGTACTTC.

This rearrangement joins TRBV2 to TRBJ2-1, with TRBD2 as a possible D gene (6 bases). Germline V CDR1 and CDR2: SNHLY, FYNNEI. The length of the CDR3 is 15 residues. V lost 6 bases to trimming and J lost 7 bases, with 19 bases between them. CDR3 in DNA: TGTGCCAGCAGAGAGCGGGTACTTCAGGTTAATGAGCAGTTCTTC. Its protein product is CASRERVLQVNEQFF.

The V call is TRBV7-2, the J call TRBJ2-3, with 14 nucleotides matching TRBD2. This CDR3 is 19 amino acids long. V lost 3 bases to trimming and J lost 0 bases; unmatched junction nucleotides: 8. Germline-derived CDR1 and CDR2 are SGHTA and FQGNSA. This CDR3 is CASSFDRLAGGVSTDTQYF. The CDR3 DNA sequence: TGTGCCAGCAGCTTCGACCGACTAGCGGGGGGGGTAAGCACAGATACGCAGTATTTT.

This chain connects TRBV9 to TRBJ2-1, with 11 bases aligning to TRBD2. Germline V CDR1 and CDR2: SGDLS, YYNGEE. This CDR3 has 16 residues. The J segment lost 4 bases and the V segment lost 3 bases, leaving 6 bases of the junction unmatched. The CDR3 is CASSGPTSGSYNEQFF. The DNA for the CDR3 is TGTGCCAGCAGCGGCCCAACTAGCGGGAGTTACAATGAGCAGTTCTTC.

The chain joins TRBV2 to TRBJ2-1; a possible D gene is TRBD1 (5 bases). V lost 5 bases to trimming and J lost 1 base, with 15 bases between them. The CDR3 covers 16 residues. CDR1 is SNHLY and CDR2 is FYNNEI in the germline V gene. CDR3 protein: CASSYQGDLSYNEQFF. The CDR3 DNA sequence: TGTGCCAGCAGTTACCAAGGGGATTTATCCTACAATGAGCAGTTCTTC.

As concerns this clonotype: One end of the junction fails to match germline, which may point to a read error. V is TRBV20-1 and J is TRBJ2-7; 8 bases line up with TRBD2. CDR1 is DFQATT and CDR2 is SNEGSKA in the germline V gene (reference sequence). The CDR3 runs to 13 residues. The CDR3 bases are TGCAGTGCTCGGGGACTAGACGGCTACGAGCGGTACTTC. It specifies CSARGLDGYERYF.

The CDR3 bases are TGTGCCAGCAGTGCACGGACAACAACTAATGAAAAACTGTTTTTT. Encoded protein: CASSARTTTNEKLFF. The chain is built from TRBV6-1 and TRBJ1-4, with D possibly being TRBD1 (5 bases). Trimming pared 4 bases from V and 0 bases from J, leaving 9 bases between. The CDR3 is 15 amino acids. Germline-derived CDR1 and CDR2 are MNHNS and SASEGT.

V usage is TRBV11-2 and J usage is TRBJ1-2; 8 bases line up with TRBD1. V lost 6 bases to trimming and J lost 2 bases; unmatched junction nucleotides: 5. Germline V CDR1 and CDR2: SGHAT, FQNNGV. This CDR3 spans 14 amino acids. CDR3 in DNA: TGTGCCAGCAGATCGGACAGGGCGAACTATGGCTACACCTTC. This encodes CASRSDRANYGYTF.

Comments on this clonotype: One junction end disagrees with the germline gene, perhaps due to a read error. The CDR3 DNA reads as TGCGCCAGCAGCGCCGGGTCCCACAATGAACAGTTCTTC. Translating it yields CASSAGSHNEQFF. The chain combines TRBV5-1 with TRBJ2-1; no reliable D call. There are 13 residues in the CDR3. Germline CDR1 reads SGHRS; CDR2 reads YFSETQ.

The rearrangement uses TRBV27 and TRBJ2-3; 10 nucleotides line up with TRBD1. The V gene's germline CDR1 is MNHEY and CDR2 SMNVEV (reference sequence). This CDR3 region has 20 residues. Unmatched junction bases numbered 20, after V lost 5 bases and J lost 3 bases. CDR3 loop: CASSRLRVLTGGRDTDTQYF. CDR3 sequence (DNA): TGTGCCAGCAGTCGGCTACGGGTGTTGACAGGGGGCCGGGATACAGATACGCAGTATTTT.

The chain links TRBV7-6 to TRBJ1-4; no reliable D call. CDR1 is SGHVS, CDR2 FNYEAQ, per germline. V was shortened by 6 bases and J by 4 bases, with 6 bases between the two germline ends. This CDR3 is 12 amino acids long. The CDR3 DNA reads TGTGCCAGCAGGGGAGTTAATGAAAAACTGTTTTTT. Its translation: CASRGVNEKLFF.

This clonotype came up a few times. The rearrangement joins TRBV6-6 to TRBJ2-5; 9 positions agree with TRBD1. The CDR3 consists of 14 residues. Germline assignment: CDR1 MNHNY and CDR2 SVGAGI (reference sequence). The V gene end was trimmed by 6 bases and the J gene end by 11 bases; junction bases not matched to a gene: 13. CDR3 nucleotide sequence: TGTGCCAGCAGCTCTGGGACAGGGTGGGGGGAGCAGTACTTC. This codes for CASSSGTGWGEQYF.

The chain carries TRBV27 and TRBJ2-2; D may be TRBD1 (6 bases). V was pared by 1 base and J by 1 base, with 7 bases between. Germline loops: CDR1 MNHEY, CDR2 SMNVEV (reference sequence). The CDR3 is 15 residues long. The CDR3, as DNA: TGTGCCAGCAGTTTATGGACAGAGAACACCGGGGAGCTGTTTTTT. Amino acid sequence: CASSLWTENTGELFF.

A few counts support this clonotype. J is TRBJ2-5 and V is TRBV27; TRBD2 might be the D (5 bases). The germline V gene has CDR1 MNHEY and CDR2 SMNVEV (reference sequence). The length of the CDR3 is 16 residues. V was clipped by 9 bases and J by 5 bases, with 25 bases between them. CDR3 coding DNA: TGTGCCAGTACGTTTTCCAGCGGCCTACTTAGGGAGACCCAGTACTTC. It encodes CASTFSSGLLRETQYF.

In this sample, this clonotype turned up a few times. The V gene is TRBV6-1, the J gene TRBJ1-5; D gene uncertain. Trimming took off 6 bases at V and 0 bases at J, with 9 bases between the two ends. Per the germline V gene, CDR1 is MNHNS and CDR2 is SASEGT. CDR3 length: 14 amino acids. The CDR3, as DNA: TGTGCCAGCAGGGCGGGCAGTAGCAATCAGCCCCAGCATTTT. It yields the protein CASRAGSSNQPQHF.

V and J are TRBV12-3 or TRBV12-4 and TRBJ2-3, with TRBD2 matching 8 bases. The V segment lost 6 bases and the J segment 4 bases; nucleotides outside the gene matches: 6. The CDR3 sequence is 14 residues long. CDR3 protein: CASRKREWADTQYF. The CDR3 nucleotides read TGTGCCAGCAGGAAGCGGGAGTGGGCAGATACGCAGTATTTT.

This clonotype turned up a few times. The germline gene is not matched at one end of the junction; a read error may be the cause. The genes are TRBV9 and TRBJ2-3, with TRBD1 matching over 7 bases. This CDR3 comprises 12 residues. Germline V gives CDR1 SGDLS, CDR2 YYNGEE. The CDR3 sequence: CASRGITDTQYF. CDR3 DNA sequence: TGCGCCAGCAGGGGGATCACAGATACGCAGTATTTT.

This clonotype was seen repeatedly, ten times or more. The chain uses TRBV11-2 and TRBJ2-4; D is perhaps TRBD2 (6 bases). CDR1 and CDR2 (germline): SGHAT, FQNNGV. This CDR3 comprises 18 residues. The V end lost 6 bases, the J end lost 5 bases, and 26 bases lay between the germline ends. CDR3 nucleotide sequence: TGTGCCAGCAGTTCAATCAGTAATTTGGAGGGAGGTCAAAACATTCAGTACTTC. This codes for CASSSISNLEGGQNIQYF. The variable domain in full, with the rest retrieved from reference TRBV11-2 and TRBJ2-4, is EAGVAQSPRYKIIEKRQSVAFWCNPISGHATLYWYQQILGQGPKLLIQFQNNGVVDDSQLPKDRFSAERLKGVDSTLKIQPAKLEDSAVYLCASSSISNLEGGQNIQYFGAGTRLSVL.

This clonotype was observed a few times. The gene calls are TRBV7-2 and TRBJ2-5; possible D gene TRBD1, 6 bases. Germline CDR1 is SGHTA and CDR2 is FQGNSA. The CDR3 length is 15 residues. V was cut by 5 bases and J by 7 bases, with 20 bases left in between. The DNA for the CDR3 is TGTGCCAGCAGCCCCTCAGCAGGGGCCCAGGGGACCCAGTACTTC. Its translation is CASSPSAGAQGTQYF.

This clonotype was detected only a few times. This chain links TRBV11-1 with TRBJ2-7, with 8 bases that match TRBD2. CDR1 SGHAT and CDR2 FQDESV come from the germline V gene (reference sequence). This CDR3 has 15 residues. With V trimmed by 2 bases and J by 2 bases, 5 bases remained unmatched. This chain's CDR3 is CASSLTGGPPYEQYF. The CDR3 bases are TGTGCCAGCAGCTTAACGGGAGGGCCCCCCTACGAGCAGTACTTC.